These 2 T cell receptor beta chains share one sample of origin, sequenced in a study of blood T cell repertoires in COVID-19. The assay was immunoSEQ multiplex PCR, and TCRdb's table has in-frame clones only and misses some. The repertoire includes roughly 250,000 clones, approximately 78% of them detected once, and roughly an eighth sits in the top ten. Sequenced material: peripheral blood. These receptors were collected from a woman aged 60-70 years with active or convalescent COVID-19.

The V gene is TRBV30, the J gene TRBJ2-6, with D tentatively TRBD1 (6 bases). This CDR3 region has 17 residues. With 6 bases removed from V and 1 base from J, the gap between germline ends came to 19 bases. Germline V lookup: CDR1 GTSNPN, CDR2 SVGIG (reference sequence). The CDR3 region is CACPTGSASSGANVLTF. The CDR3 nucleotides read TGTGCCTGCCCCACAGGGAGTGCCTCTTCTGGGGCCAACGTCCTGACTTTC.

DNA of the CDR3: TGCGCCAGCAGCACCGGACGGGCAGGGGGGATAGGTGGCTACACCTTC. Protein: CASSTGRAGGIGGYTF. The chain couples TRBV5-1 to TRBJ1-2; 7 bases align to TRBD1. The ends lost 4 bases at V and 7 bases at J; junction bases unmatched: 16. The CDR3 covers 16 residues. In germline, CDR1 is SGHRS, CDR2 YFSETQ. Variable domain in full (rest from reference TRBV5-1 and TRBJ1-2): KAGVTQTPRYLIKTRGQQVTLSCSPISGHRSVSWYQQTPGQGLQFLFEYFSETQRNKGNFPGRFSGRQFSNSRSEMNVSTLELGDSALYLCASSTGRAGGIGGYTFGSGTRLTVV.